This TCR beta chain originates from a study of blood T cell repertoires in COVID-19 (dated by TCRdb to 2018 to 2021). Describing the broader study: Samples covering the acute and convalescent phases of COVID-19 were provided by collaborators in the United States, Italy and Spain. The dataset comprised deeply sampled blood TCRbeta repertoires from subjects exposed to, actively infected with, or recovered from COVID-19. The repertoires were made available in a free public database intended to serve as a resource for research on the immune response to SARS-CoV-2. Where available, HLA class I and class II types were taken from metadata supplied by the sample provider and were not determined by assay-based typing. Samples came from the ongoing ImmuneRACE study (first 160 participants) plus 1,254 subjects from 6 global collaborators. The prospective study material was composed of cDNA or gDNA derived from T cells, B-cell-depleted T cells, or PBMCs. Nearly every sample came with metadata listing a de-identified subject ID, COVID-19 status, age in years and sex.

Broader findings and caveats from the paper: The quantity of clinical and demographic metadata differed by source and by participant and was supplied without curation.

TCRbeta CDR3 regions were amplified from genomic DNA using the immunoSEQ Assay, a bias-controlled multiplex PCR. Per the original workflow: The number of nucleated cells in each sample was estimated by amplification of reference gene primers within the assay. To quantify the absolute abundance of each unique TCRbeta CDR3 rearrangement, sequence reads were collapsed and filtered. For each sample, productive Simpson clonality was calculated as the square root of Simpson's diversity index across productive rearrangements. TCRdb took over this immuneACCESS table, retaining in-frame rearrangements with V and J assigned. Such tables are incomplete; in checked studies, under half of the missing clones stem from an unresolved V gene, and the remainder is unexplained. V, J and clone size derive from that table, while D and trimming were established from the DNA sequence. Across this sample there are 150,000 to 200,000 clones, with around 90% seen only once. Of the sample, roughly 9% falls within the top ten clones.

Comment on this clone: Its antigen has not been determined. No base quality values were provided; no much bigger clone lies one nucleotide off.

Enrolling through a virtual design, the prospective study's participants ranged in age from roughly 18 to 95 years and lived across some 23 United States geographic areas. To assign participants to cohorts, the prospective study relied on clinical history that participants themselves reported in a screening survey and a study questionnaire. Recovered participants in ImmuneRACE Cohort 3 were defined by two consecutive negative NP/OP PCR tests, clearance by a healthcare professional, or resolution of symptoms. In the prospective study, whole blood, serum and a nasopharyngeal or oropharyngeal swab were collected from each participant by mobile phlebotomists. Participants in the prospective study had the option to provide additional blood draws and questionnaires over an approximately two-month period. Blood samples from the prospective study were shipped frozen or at room temperature prior to DNA extraction.

Source material: PBMCs or T cells enriched from blood (not recorded which). The source of this sequence is a woman aged 18-29 years who had recovered from COVID-19.

Here is the DNA: TGTGCCAGCAGTGGACTTTTGGGTGTTACGCAGTATTTT. Protein translation: CASSGLLGVTQYF. The sequence is built from TRBV12-3 or TRBV12-4 and TRBJ2-3; a tentative D match to TRBD2 spans 5 bases. The CDR3, cysteine through phenylalanine, is 13 amino acids long. The kept DNA is CDR3 alone, 39 bases in frame from the first base. The junction shows trimming of 5 bases on V and 8 bases on J, plus 14 bases between the germline ends.